This T cell receptor beta chain was obtained from a study of T cell changes during pregnancy in multiple sclerosis. The V end lost 6 bases, the J end lost 2 bases, and 11 bases lay between the germline ends. Germline V gene data show CDR1 as SNHLY and CDR2 as FYNNEI. The CDR3 extends over 13 amino acids. Sequencing was performed with immunoSEQ multiplex PCR; in TCRdb, only in-frame clones are kept and a portion is missing. The data contain over 45,000 clones, 90% of them singletons. This receptor was identified in a female donor with multiple sclerosis, enrolled in a pregnancy study. The input for sequencing was CD4+ T cells from peripheral blood mononuclear cells, taken in the first trimester of pregnancy. The rearrangement uses TRBV2 and TRBJ2-7; D is ambiguous. CDR3 nucleotides: TGTGCCAGCAGGGCCGACATGACCTACGAGCAGTACTTC. Its protein product is CASRADMTYEQYF.